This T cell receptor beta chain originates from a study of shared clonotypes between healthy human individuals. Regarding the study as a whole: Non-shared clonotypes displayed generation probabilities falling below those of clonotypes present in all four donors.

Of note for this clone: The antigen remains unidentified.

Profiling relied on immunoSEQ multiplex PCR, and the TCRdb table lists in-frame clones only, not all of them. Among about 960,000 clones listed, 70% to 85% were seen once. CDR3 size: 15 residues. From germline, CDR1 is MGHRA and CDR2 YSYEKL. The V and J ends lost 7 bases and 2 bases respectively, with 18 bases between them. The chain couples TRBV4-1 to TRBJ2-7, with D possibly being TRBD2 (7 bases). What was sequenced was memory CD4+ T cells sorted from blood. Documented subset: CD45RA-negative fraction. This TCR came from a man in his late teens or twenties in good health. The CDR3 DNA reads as TGCGCCAGCACCCCTCAGGGGAGGGCAACCTACGAGCAGTACTTC. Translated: CASTPQGRATYEQYF.